This T cell receptor beta chain derives from a study of OX40 agonist ivuxolimab in advanced cancers. Overall study context: Patients were dosed intravenously with ivuxolimab at 0.01 to 10 mg/kg every 2 weeks. Mean age approximately 66 years, range about 20 to 79; approximately 80% male. The study, taken as a whole, reports: No antigen was identified for the clonally expanded peripheral T cells.

Produced via immunoSEQ multiplex PCR; TCRdb's table is partial and in-frame only. The sample shows about 92,000 clones, 75% to 95% of them seen only once. To note about this clone: Antigen unknown.

Trimming left V 5 bases short and J 7 bases short, with 15 bases between. This CDR3 has 14 amino acids. The germline V gene encodes CDR1 LNHDA and CDR2 SQIVND (reference sequence). The specimen was CD4+ or CD8+ T cells sorted from blood, collected in a trial of the OX40 agonist ivuxolimab. The receptor was derived from an adult with an advanced solid tumor such as melanoma, head and neck, liver or kidney cancer. V and J are TRBV19 and TRBJ1-5, with a weak D call TRBD1 (6 bases). The CDR3 coding sequence is TGTGCCAGTAGTCCTCGGGGGGCACGGCAGCCCCAGCATTTT. The encoded protein is CASSPRGARQPQHF.